This T cell receptor (beta chain) was recovered during a study of shared clonotypes between healthy human individuals. Whole-study results and caveats: Even with large depth, rarefaction showed that sorted-subset sequencing was incomplete. Compared with clonotypes that all four donors shared, non-shared clonotypes had lower generation probabilities. Among a handful of donors, approximately 5% of naive CD4 clonotypes were found in common.

Points on this clone: Its antigen is as yet unknown.

The length of the CDR3 is 14 residues. From germline, CDR1 is MNHEY and CDR2 SVGAGI. Trimming removed 6 bases from V and 9 bases from J, with 15 bases in between. The repertoire was sequenced with immunoSEQ multiplex PCR; TCRdb's copy has only in-frame clones and lacks some. The sample has some 2.1 million clones, around 95% seen once. Sequenced material: naive CD4+ T cells sorted from blood. This sample's subset: CD45RA+ positively selected. The chain uses TRBV6-5 and TRBJ1-6, with D perhaps matching TRBD1 (6 bases). The source of this sequence is a man in his late teens or twenties in good health. In nucleotides, the CDR3 is TGTGCCAGCAGAGGACAGAGGGTAGGTTCACCCCTCCACTTT. This translates into CASRGQRVGSPLHF.